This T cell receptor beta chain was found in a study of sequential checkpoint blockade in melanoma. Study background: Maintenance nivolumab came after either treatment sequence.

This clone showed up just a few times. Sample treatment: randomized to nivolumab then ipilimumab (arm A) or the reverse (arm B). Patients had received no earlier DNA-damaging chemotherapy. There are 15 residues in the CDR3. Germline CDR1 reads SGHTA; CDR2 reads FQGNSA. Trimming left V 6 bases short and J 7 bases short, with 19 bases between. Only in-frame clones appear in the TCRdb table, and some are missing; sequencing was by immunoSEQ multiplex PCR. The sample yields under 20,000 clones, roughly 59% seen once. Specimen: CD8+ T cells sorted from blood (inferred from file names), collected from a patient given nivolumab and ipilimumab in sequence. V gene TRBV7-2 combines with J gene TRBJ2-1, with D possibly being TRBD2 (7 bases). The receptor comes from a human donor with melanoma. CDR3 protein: CASSLGGAYVNEQFF. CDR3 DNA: TGTGCCAGCAGTCTAGGGGGGGCCTACGTAAATGAGCAGTTCTTC.